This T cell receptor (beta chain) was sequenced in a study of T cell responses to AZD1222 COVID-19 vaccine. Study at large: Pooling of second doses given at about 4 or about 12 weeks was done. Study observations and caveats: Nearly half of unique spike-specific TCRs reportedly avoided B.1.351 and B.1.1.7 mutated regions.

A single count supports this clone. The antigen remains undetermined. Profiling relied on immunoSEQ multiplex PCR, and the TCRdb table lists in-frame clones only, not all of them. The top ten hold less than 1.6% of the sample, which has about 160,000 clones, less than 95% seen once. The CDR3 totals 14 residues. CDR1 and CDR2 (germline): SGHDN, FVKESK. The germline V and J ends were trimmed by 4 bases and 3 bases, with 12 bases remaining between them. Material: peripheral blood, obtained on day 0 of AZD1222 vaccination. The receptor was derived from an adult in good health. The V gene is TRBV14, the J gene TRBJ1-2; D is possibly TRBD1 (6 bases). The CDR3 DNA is TGTGCCAGCAGCCCGACAGGACATGACTATGGCTACACCTTC. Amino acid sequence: CASSPTGHDYGYTF. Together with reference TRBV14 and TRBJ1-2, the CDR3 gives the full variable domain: EAGVTQFPSHSVIEKGQTVTLRCDPISGHDNLYWYRRVMGKEIKFLLHFVKESKQDESGMPNNRFLAERTGGTYSTLKVQPAELEDSGVYFCASSPTGHDYGYTFGSGTRLTVV.